This T cell receptor (beta chain) comes out of a study of cytomegalovirus exposure and HLA in healthy donors. Study-level information: Earlier sequencing of 150 million to 200 million T cells yielded 100 million to 120 million unique TCR beta sequences.

The CDR3 spans 20 residues. V gave up 5 bases and J gave up 0 bases; unmatched junction bases: 18. The germline V gene encodes CDR1 SGHTA and CDR2 FQGTGA. The PCR employed 60 Vbeta primers together with 13 Jbeta primers. Clones were read by immunoSEQ multiplex PCR, and TCRdb kept only the in-frame ones, dropping some. The sample carries 140,000 to 150,000 clones, around four fifths recorded once. Study observations and caveats: CMV serostatus was the sole immune exposure data available. Rarity held for most TCR sequences, but there were some public TCRs that occurred in many donors.

Of note for this clone: Antigen: not known.

While unrecorded immune exposures were likely, the donors were nominally healthy when sampled. The origin of this receptor is a boy between 2 and 10 years old in good health and CMV-seronegative. The specimen was PBMCs. This chain joins TRBV7-3 and TRBJ2-1; 8 bases match TRBD2. The CDR3 coding sequence is TGTGCCAGCAGCCCAAGAGGAGGGGGGGTCCTAGCGGGCTCCTACAATGAGCAGTTCTTC. This codes for CASSPRGGGVLAGSYNEQFF. The full variable domain, completed using reference TRBV7-3 and TRBJ2-1, is GAGVSQTPSNKVTEKGKYVELRCDPISGHTALYWYRQSLGQGPEFLIYFQGTGAADDSGLPNDRFFAVRPEGSVSTLKIQRTERGDSAVYLCASSPRGGGVLAGSYNEQFFGPGTRLTVL.